This TCR beta chain was sequenced during a study of cytomegalovirus exposure and HLA in healthy donors. The study's findings and limits: TCR beta sequences numbering more than 15,000 were associated with HLA alleles at 0.05 false discovery rate in a later analysis. Reports credit the classifier with highly specific, highly sensitive diagnosis of cytomegalovirus status.

A multiplex PCR was run with 60 Vbeta primers and 13 Jbeta primers. Original processing methods: The authors later counted some 76 million unique TCR beta chains, 9.5 million to 11 million of them shared. The table came from immunoSEQ multiplex PCR; TCRdb's copy has only in-frame clones and leaves some out. D and trimming come from the DNA, and the V and J calls and clone size come from that table. The sample gives approximately 160,000 clones, about 75% of which show up once; 7.4% is in the top ten. As concerns this clone: What it binds is unknown.

The sample consisted of PBMCs. The origin of this receptor is a male donor in good health and CMV-seropositive.

The CDR3 coding sequence is TGTGCCAGCTCACCACCTGAGGGATTGGATGAGCAGTTCTTC. This gives the protein CASSPPEGLDEQFF. The J gene is TRBJ2-1, the V gene TRBV18; TRBD2 is a possible D gene (5 bases). This CDR3 comprises 14 residues. The germline V and J ends were trimmed by 0 bases and 8 bases, with 11 bases remaining between them. Germline CDR1 is KGHSH and CDR2 is LQKENI.